These 29 T cell receptor beta chains were sequenced from one sample in a study of OX40 agonist ivuxolimab in advanced cancers. Repertoires were generated with immunoSEQ multiplex PCR, while TCRdb's copy carries only in-frame clones and drops some. The table includes 150,000 to 190,000 clones, 94% detected once. Sequencing was performed on CD4+ or CD8+ T cells sorted from blood, taken in a trial of the OX40 agonist ivuxolimab. All receptors come from an adult with an advanced solid tumor such as melanoma, head and neck, liver or kidney cancer.

The rearrangement links TRBV7-2 to TRBJ2-1, with D hard to call. CDR3 size: 13 residues. Germline CDR1 and CDR2: SGHTA and FQGNSA. V lost 5 bases to trimming and J lost 3 bases, with 8 bases between them. The CDR3: CASSPEYYNEQFF. The DNA for the CDR3 is TGTGCCAGCAGCCCGGAGTACTACAATGAGCAGTTCTTC.

The chain employs TRBV6-1 and TRBJ2-5; D gene ambiguous. Germline loops: CDR1 MNHNS, CDR2 SASEGT. This CDR3 spans 13 amino acids. The CDR3 spells CSFRVTHQETQYF. The CDR3 nucleotides read TGTTCCTTCCGCGTGACACATCAAGAGACCCAGTACTTC.

The chain combines TRBV12-5 with TRBJ2-1; D might be TRBD2 (7 bases). V shed 9 bases and J shed 5 bases, with 17 bases lying between them. Germline lookup yields CDR1 LGHNT and CDR2 FRNRAP. There are 14 residues in the CDR3. The CDR3, as DNA: TGTGCTAGGCTGCGGGGGCCCCCACACAATGAGCAGTTCTTC. Translated: CARLRGPPHNEQFF. The complete variable domain, with remaining parts taken from reference TRBV12-5 and TRBJ2-1, reads DARVTQTPRHKVTEMGQEVTMRCQPILGHNTVFWYRQTMMQGLELLAYFRNRAPLDDSGMPKDRFSAEMPDATLATLKIQPSEPRDSAVYFCARLRGPPHNEQFFGPGTRLTVL.

The rearrangement uses TRBV9 and TRBJ1-1; possibly TRBD1 for D (6 bases). V was trimmed by 0 bases and J by 4 bases, leaving 16 bases between them. Germline V gives CDR1 SGDLS, CDR2 YYNGEE. CDR3 length: 16 amino acids. CDR3 loop: CASSVEAWGRGTEAFF. CDR3 nucleotide sequence: TGTGCCAGCAGCGTAGAAGCGTGGGGGCGTGGCACTGAAGCTTTCTTT.

This clone was counted once. The chain uses TRBV6-1 and TRBJ2-5; 9 bases agree with TRBD2. Trimming took 11 bases from V and 5 from J; bases not matched to a gene: 9. CDR3 length: 13 amino acids. Germline loops: CDR1 MNHNS, CDR2 SASEGT. The CDR3 DNA is TGTGCCGGAGTGGGACTAGCAAGGGAGACCCAGTACTTC. This codes for CAGVGLARETQYF.

This chain joins TRBV6-1 and TRBJ1-2, with D unresolved. Germline V lookup: CDR1 MNHNS, CDR2 SASEGT. Trimming removed 8 bases from V and 6 bases from J, with 10 bases in between. The CDR3 runs 11 residues. The CDR3 loop reads CASVTVDGYTF. DNA of the CDR3: TGTGCCAGCGTCACGGTTGATGGCTACACCTTC.

The V call is TRBV9, the J call TRBJ1-4; D call uncertain. V dropped 0 bases and J dropped 4 bases, with 7 bases sitting between them. This CDR3 contains 14 residues. Germline loops: CDR1 SGDLS, CDR2 YYNGEE. CDR3 loop: CASSVGGFNEKLFF. CDR3 nucleotides: TGTGCCAGCAGCGTAGGAGGGTTTAATGAAAAACTGTTTTTT.

The chain combines TRBV28 with TRBJ2-6, with 7 bases that match TRBD1. V gave up 4 bases and J gave up 2 bases; unmatched junction bases: 2. Germline CDR1 reads MDHEN; CDR2 reads SYDVKM. The CDR3 totals 15 residues. The CDR3 DNA reads as TGTGCCAGCAGTTCCCAGGGGGCTGGGGCCAACGTCCTGACTTTC. Encoded protein: CASSSQGAGANVLTF.

With respect to this clone: Other DNA sequences of this sample code for an identical CDR3. This rearrangement joins TRBV15 to TRBJ1-5; D not certain. The germline V gene has CDR1 LNHNV and CDR2 YYDKDF (reference sequence). The CDR3 consists of 18 residues. With 0 bases removed from V and 5 bases from J, the gap between germline ends came to 20 bases. CDR3 nucleotides: TGTGCCACCAGCAGAGATCAAGGCCCGTTTGGTGGTCATCAGCCCCAGCATTTT. This codes for CATSRDQGPFGGHQPQHF.

V is TRBV5-6 and J is TRBJ1-5; D gene ambiguous. From germline, CDR1 is SGHDT and CDR2 YYEEEE. The CDR3 consists of 14 residues. Trimming shortened V by 1 base and J by 5 bases, and 10 bases separated the two germline ends. DNA for the CDR3: TGTGCCAGCAGCTTGCCGGGAAGGGATCAGCCCCAGCATTTT. Translating it yields CASSLPGRDQPQHF.

The V gene is TRBV15, the J gene TRBJ2-7, with D unresolved. V lost 0 bases and J lost 5, with 8 bases in between. The germline CDR1 and CDR2 sequences are LNHNV and YYDKDF (reference sequence). There are 13 residues in the CDR3. The CDR3 reads CATSRDLSHEQYF. In DNA, the CDR3 is TGTGCCACCAGCAGAGATTTAAGCCACGAGCAGTACTTC.

The chain uses TRBV7-2 and TRBJ1-5; no clear D gene. This CDR3 spans 13 amino acids. CDR1 is SGHTA and CDR2 is FQGNSA in the germline V gene. V lost 5 bases to trimming and J lost 7 bases, with 12 bases between them. The CDR3 DNA reads TGTGCCAGCAGCACCCATGAATTACAGCCCCAGCATTTT. The encoded protein is CASSTHELQPQHF.

The chain combines TRBV28 with TRBJ1-5; 8 bases fit TRBD1. The CDR3 contains 14 residues. Germline-derived CDR1 and CDR2 are MDHEN and SYDVKM. J gave up 6 bases and V 7 bases, and 8 bases lay outside the gene matches. The CDR3 DNA follows: TGTGCCAGCAACAGGGCAGGGGGCAGTCAGCCCCAGCATTTT. Protein sequence: CASNRAGGSQPQHF.

V is TRBV5-4 and J is TRBJ2-3; TRBD2 aligns across 8 bases. Germline V gene sequence: CDR1 SGHNT, CDR2 YYREEE (reference sequence). The CDR3 is 16 amino acids. After removal of 6 bases from V and 2 bases from J, the junction contained 11 bases not matched to a gene. CDR3 in DNA: TGTGCCAGCACCCTGGGATTAGCGGGGTTCACAGATACGCAGTATTTT. The encoded protein is CASTLGLAGFTDTQYF.

CDR3 sequence (DNA): TGTGCCTGGAGTGTTCCGGCCAGGGGCAACACTGAAGCTTTCTTT. Protein sequence: CAWSVPARGNTEAFF. The chain is built from TRBV30 and TRBJ1-1; D perhaps matches TRBD1 (6 bases). CDR1 and CDR2 (germline): GTSNPN, SVGIG (reference sequence). Between the trimmed V and J ends, which lost 0 bases and 2 bases, there was a span of 13 bases. The CDR3 consists of 15 residues.

This clone has only one observation. At the DNA level, this CDR3 is encoded by other sequences in the same sample as well. V gene TRBV18 combines with J gene TRBJ2-3; 7 bases align to TRBD2. The V gene end was trimmed by 0 bases and the J gene end by 2 bases; junction bases not matched to a gene: 2. The CDR3 totals 15 residues. Germline CDR1 reads KGHSH; CDR2 reads LQKENI. The DNA of the CDR3 is TGTGCCAGCTCACCACCGGGACTATACACAGATACGCAGTATTTT. Residues: CASSPPGLYTDTQYF. The full variable domain, rest sourced from reference TRBV18 and TRBJ2-3, is NAGVMQNPRHLVRRRGQEARLRCSPMKGHSHVYWYRQLPEEGLKFMVYLQKENIIDESGMPKERFSAEFPKEGPSILRIQQVVRGDSAAYFCASSPPGLYTDTQYFGPGTRLTVL.

V gene TRBV7-9 combines with J gene TRBJ1-1; TRBD1 might be the D (5 bases). The ends were cut back, 6 bases at V and 1 base at J, with 12 bases in the middle. The CDR3 runs 14 residues. Germline CDR1 is SEHNR and CDR2 is FQNEAQ (reference sequence). This CDR3 is CASSLYTGNTEAFF. CDR3 nucleotides: TGTGCCAGCAGTCTATACACAGGGAACACTGAAGCTTTCTTT.

In its sample, this clone was seen once. The chain combines TRBV10-3 with TRBJ2-3; 8 bases fit TRBD2. The CDR3 loop spans 15 amino acids. The junction had 7 bases not matched to a gene; V was cut back by 6 bases and J by 2 bases. CDR1 ENHRY and CDR2 SYGVKD come from the germline V gene. Here the CDR3 DNA reads TGTGCCATCAGCCAGCGGGGGTCCAACACAGATACGCAGTATTTT. This encodes CAISQRGSNTDTQYF.

The rearrangement links TRBV9 to TRBJ2-2, with D maybe TRBD1 (6 bases). Between the trimmed V and J ends, which lost 0 bases and 3 bases, there was a span of 9 bases. Germline assignment: CDR1 SGDLS and CDR2 YYNGEE. The CDR3 has 15 residues. The CDR3 DNA sequence: TGTGCCAGCAGCGTAGAGGGGGTATACACCGGGGAGCTGTTTTTT. This encodes CASSVEGVYTGELFF.

The V call is TRBV7-2, the J call TRBJ2-7; D remains ambiguous. Trimming cost V 8 bases and J 6 bases, with 5 bases left between them. The V gene's germline CDR1 is SGHTA and CDR2 FQGNSA. The CDR3 runs 9 residues. The CDR3 loop is CASGPEQYF. CDR3 DNA sequence: TGTGCCAGCGGTCCCGAGCAGTACTTC.

The chain uses TRBV7-2 and TRBJ2-5; 8 positions agree with TRBD2. Germline assignment: CDR1 SGHTA and CDR2 FQGNSA. V was pared by 5 bases and J by 1 base, with 12 bases of the junction left unmatched. This CDR3 contains 17 residues. The CDR3 DNA reads as TGTGCCAGCAGCCCACCTCCCCGGACTAGCCGCCAAGAGACCCAGTACTTC. It specifies CASSPPPRTSRQETQYF.

The rearrangement joins TRBV5-1 to TRBJ2-3; D call uncertain. Germline V gene lookup returns CDR1 SGHRS and CDR2 YFSETQ. Trimming took 4 bases from V and 4 from J, leaving 10 bases between them. This CDR3 has 13 amino acids. The CDR3 DNA is TGCGCCAGCAGCCCTGGACCCGCAGATACGCAGTATTTT. This translates into CASSPGPADTQYF.

The CDR3 spells CASRFGTGPYGYTF. CDR3 sequence (DNA): TGTGCCAGTAGGTTCGGGACAGGGCCCTATGGCTACACCTTC. The chain has TRBV19 and TRBJ1-2; TRBD1 matches at 9 bases. The CDR3 has 14 residues. V lost 6 bases and J lost 4; bases outside the gene matches: 6. Germline CDR1 LNHDA, CDR2 SQIVND (reference sequence).

This rearrangement joins TRBV13 to TRBJ1-4; D gene unclear. V was trimmed by 3 bases and J by 0 bases, leaving 11 bases between them. This CDR3 has 16 residues. In germline, CDR1 is PRHDT, CDR2 FYEKMQ (reference sequence). CDR3 coding DNA: TGTGCCAGCAGCTTCTATCAGCCTGCAACTAATGAAAAACTGTTTTTT. Its translation is CASSFYQPATNEKLFF.

The gene calls are TRBV7-9 and TRBJ1-2; D unresolved. V was shortened by 5 bases and J by 3 bases, with 13 bases between the two germline ends. Germline CDR1 is SEHNR and CDR2 is FQNEAQ (reference sequence). The CDR3 extends over 14 amino acids. This CDR3 reads CASSRTLVDYGYTF. CDR3 DNA: TGTGCCAGCAGCCGGACGCTGGTTGACTATGGCTACACCTTC.

The genes are TRBV18 and TRBJ2-4; D tentatively fits TRBD1 or TRBD2 (6 bases each). Trimming removed 2 bases at V and 10 bases at J, with 18 bases between. From germline, CDR1 is KGHSH and CDR2 LQKENI. This CDR3 contains 15 residues. In nucleotides, the CDR3 is TGTGCCAGCTCACCAAAAGAGGGGGGCCATCGGATTCAGTACTTC. Its translation: CASSPKEGGHRIQYF.

The chain's CDR3 is CASSQEEAGATGELFF. CDR3 in DNA: TGCGCCAGCAGCCAAGAAGAGGCGGGAGCCACCGGGGAGCTGTTTTTT. The chain has TRBV4-3 and TRBJ2-2; 7 nucleotides align to TRBD2. Germline V CDR1 and CDR2: LGHNA, YSLEER. The J segment lost 4 bases and the V segment lost 0 bases, leaving 5 bases of the junction unmatched. The length of the CDR3 is 16 residues.

The chain is built from TRBV27 and TRBJ1-5; D gene ambiguous. This CDR3 has 12 residues. The germline gives CDR1 MNHEY, CDR2 SMNVEV (reference sequence). V lost 2 bases, J lost 6 bases, and 5 bases lay in between. The CDR3 region has the DNA TGTGCCAGCAGTTTAAGGTGTCAGCCCCAGCATTTT. Translated: CASSLRCQPQHF.

This sequence joins TRBV6-1 and TRBJ2-1; D remains ambiguous. V lost 0 bases to trimming and J lost 14 bases, with 11 bases between them. Germline lookup yields CDR1 MNHNS and CDR2 SASEGT. This CDR3 spans 12 amino acids. The CDR3: CASSEAVGHEFF. The CDR3 DNA reads as TGTGCCAGCAGTGAAGCGGTCGGGCATGAGTTCTTC.